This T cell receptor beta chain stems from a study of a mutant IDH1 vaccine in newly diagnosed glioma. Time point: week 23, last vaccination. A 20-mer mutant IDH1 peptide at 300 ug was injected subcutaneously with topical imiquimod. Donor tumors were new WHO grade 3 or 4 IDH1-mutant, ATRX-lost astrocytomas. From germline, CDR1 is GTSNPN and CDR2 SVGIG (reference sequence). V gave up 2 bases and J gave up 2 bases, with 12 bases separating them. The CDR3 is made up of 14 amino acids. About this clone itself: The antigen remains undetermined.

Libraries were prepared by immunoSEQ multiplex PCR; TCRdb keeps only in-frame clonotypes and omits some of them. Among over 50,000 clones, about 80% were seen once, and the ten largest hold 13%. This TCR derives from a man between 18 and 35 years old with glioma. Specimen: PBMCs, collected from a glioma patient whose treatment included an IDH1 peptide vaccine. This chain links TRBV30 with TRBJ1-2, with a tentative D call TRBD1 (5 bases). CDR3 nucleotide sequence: TGTGCCTGGAGTCCCGGGGGAGGGAACTATGGCTACACCTTC. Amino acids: CAWSPGGGNYGYTF. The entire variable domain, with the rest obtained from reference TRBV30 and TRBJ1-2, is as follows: SQTIHQWPATLVQPVGSPLSLECTVEGTSNPNLYWYRQAAGRGLQLLFYSVGIGQISSEVPQNLSASRPQDRQFILSSKKLLLSDSGFYLCAWSPGGGNYGYTFGSGTRLTVV.